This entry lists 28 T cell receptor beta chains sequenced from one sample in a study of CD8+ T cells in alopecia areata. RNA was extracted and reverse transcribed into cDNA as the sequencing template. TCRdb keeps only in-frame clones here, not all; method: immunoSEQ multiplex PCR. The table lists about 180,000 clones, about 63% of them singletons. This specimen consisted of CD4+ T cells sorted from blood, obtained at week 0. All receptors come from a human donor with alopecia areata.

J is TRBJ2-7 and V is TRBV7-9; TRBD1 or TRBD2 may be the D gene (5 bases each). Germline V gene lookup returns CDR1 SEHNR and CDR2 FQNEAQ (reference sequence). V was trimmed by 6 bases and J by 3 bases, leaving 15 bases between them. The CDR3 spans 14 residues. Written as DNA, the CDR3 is TGTGCCAGCAGTCCCGGGACCCCGAACTACGAGCAGTACTTC. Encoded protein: CASSPGTPNYEQYF.

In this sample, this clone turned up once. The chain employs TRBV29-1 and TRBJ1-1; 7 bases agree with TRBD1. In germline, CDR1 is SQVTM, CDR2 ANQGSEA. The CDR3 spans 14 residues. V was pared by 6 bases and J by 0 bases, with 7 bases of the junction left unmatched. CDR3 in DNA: TGCAGCGTCAAAAGGACAGGCATGAACACTGAAGCTTTCTTT. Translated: CSVKRTGMNTEAFF.

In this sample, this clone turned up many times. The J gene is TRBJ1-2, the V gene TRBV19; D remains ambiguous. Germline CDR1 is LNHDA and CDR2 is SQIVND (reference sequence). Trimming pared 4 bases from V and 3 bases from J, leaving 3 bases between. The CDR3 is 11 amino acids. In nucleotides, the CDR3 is TGTGCCAGTAGTACCTACTATGGCTACACCTTC. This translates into CASSTYYGYTF. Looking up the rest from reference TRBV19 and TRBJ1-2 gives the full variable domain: DGGITQSPKYLFRKEGQNVTLSCEQNLNHDAMYWYRQDPGQGLRLIYYSQIVNDFQKGDIAEGYSVSREKKESFPLTVTSAQKNPTAFYLCASSTYYGYTFGSGTRLTVV.

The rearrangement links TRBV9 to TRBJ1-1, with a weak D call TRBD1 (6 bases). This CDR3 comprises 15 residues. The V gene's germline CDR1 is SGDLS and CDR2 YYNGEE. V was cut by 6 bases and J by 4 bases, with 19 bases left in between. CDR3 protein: CASTLGITGSTEAFF. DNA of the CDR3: TGTGCCAGCACTTTAGGGATAACAGGGAGCACTGAAGCTTTCTTT.

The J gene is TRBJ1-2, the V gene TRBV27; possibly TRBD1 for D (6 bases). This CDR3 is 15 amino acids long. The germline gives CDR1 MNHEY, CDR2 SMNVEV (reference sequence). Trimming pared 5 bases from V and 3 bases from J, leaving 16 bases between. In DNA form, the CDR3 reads TGTGCCAGCAGTGTCCAATGGGGGCGCGACTATGGCTACACCTTC. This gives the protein CASSVQWGRDYGYTF.

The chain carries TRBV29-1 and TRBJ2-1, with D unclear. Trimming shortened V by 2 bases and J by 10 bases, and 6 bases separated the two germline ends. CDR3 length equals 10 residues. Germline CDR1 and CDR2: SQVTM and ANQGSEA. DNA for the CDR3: TGCAGCGTTGAACTAGACGAGCAGTTCTTC. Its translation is CSVELDEQFF.

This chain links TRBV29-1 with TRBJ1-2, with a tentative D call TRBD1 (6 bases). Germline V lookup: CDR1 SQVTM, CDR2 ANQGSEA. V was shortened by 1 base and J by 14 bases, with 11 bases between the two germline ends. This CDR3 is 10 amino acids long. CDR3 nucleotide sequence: TGCAGCGTTGAAGGGGACACGAGGACCTTC. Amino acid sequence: CSVEGDTRTF.

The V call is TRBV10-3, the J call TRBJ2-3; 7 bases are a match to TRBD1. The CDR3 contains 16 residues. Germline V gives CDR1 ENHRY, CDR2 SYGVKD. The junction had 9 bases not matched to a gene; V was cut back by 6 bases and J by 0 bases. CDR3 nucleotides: TGTGCCATCAGCTCACACAGGGGTAGTAGCACAGATACGCAGTATTTT. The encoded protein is CAISSHRGSSTDTQYF.

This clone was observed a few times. CDR3 sequence: CASSEASLQGRRYF. The CDR3 DNA reads TGTGCCAGCAGTGAAGCGTCCTTACAGGGAAGGAGGTACTTC. The chain recombines TRBV6-1 with TRBJ2-7, with D tentatively TRBD1 (6 bases). Germline V lookup: CDR1 MNHNS, CDR2 SASEGT. This CDR3 contains 14 residues. The V and J ends lost 0 bases and 12 bases respectively, with 18 bases between them.

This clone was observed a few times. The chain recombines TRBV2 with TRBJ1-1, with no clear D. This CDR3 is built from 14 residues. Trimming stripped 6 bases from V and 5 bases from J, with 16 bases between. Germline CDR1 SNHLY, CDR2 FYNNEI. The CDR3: CASSPVSGITEAFF. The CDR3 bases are TGTGCCAGCAGCCCCGTTTCGGGGATTACTGAAGCTTTCTTT.

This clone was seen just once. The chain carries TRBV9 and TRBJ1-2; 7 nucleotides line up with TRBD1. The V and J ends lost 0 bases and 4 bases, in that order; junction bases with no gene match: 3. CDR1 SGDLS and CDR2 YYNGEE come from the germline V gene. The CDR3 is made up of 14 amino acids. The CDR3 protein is CASSVDPGGYGYTF. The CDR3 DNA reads TGTGCCAGCAGCGTAGATCCAGGGGGCTATGGCTACACCTTC.

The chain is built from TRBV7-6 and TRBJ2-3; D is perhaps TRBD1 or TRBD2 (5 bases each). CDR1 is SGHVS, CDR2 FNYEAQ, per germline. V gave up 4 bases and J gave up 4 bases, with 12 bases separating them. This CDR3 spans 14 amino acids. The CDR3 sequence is CASSSRAGADTQYF. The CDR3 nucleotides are TGTGCCAGCAGCTCCAGGGCGGGTGCAGATACGCAGTATTTT.

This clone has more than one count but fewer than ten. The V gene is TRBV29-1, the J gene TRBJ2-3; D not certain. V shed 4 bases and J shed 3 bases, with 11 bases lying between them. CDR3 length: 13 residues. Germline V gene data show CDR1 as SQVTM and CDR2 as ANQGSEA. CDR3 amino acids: CSVGSDFTDTQYF. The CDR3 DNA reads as TGCAGCGTTGGAAGTGACTTTACAGATACGCAGTATTTT.

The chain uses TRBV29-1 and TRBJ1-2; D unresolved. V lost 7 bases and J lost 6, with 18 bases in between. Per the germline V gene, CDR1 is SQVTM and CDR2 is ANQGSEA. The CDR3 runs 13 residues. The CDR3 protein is CSGSFRRVDGYTF. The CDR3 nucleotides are TGCAGCGGGTCATTTCGGCGTGTTGATGGCTACACCTTC.

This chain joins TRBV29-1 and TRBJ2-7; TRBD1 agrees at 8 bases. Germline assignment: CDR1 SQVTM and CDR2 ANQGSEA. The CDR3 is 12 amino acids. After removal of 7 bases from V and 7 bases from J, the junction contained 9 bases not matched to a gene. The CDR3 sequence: CSARAGGEEQYF. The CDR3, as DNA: TGCAGCGCTAGGGCAGGGGGCGAGGAGCAGTACTTC.

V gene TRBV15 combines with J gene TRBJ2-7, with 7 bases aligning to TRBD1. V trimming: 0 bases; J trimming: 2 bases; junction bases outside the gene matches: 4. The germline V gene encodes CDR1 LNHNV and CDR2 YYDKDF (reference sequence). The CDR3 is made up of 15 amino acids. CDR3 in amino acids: CATSRDPGQTYEQYF. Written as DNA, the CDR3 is TGTGCCACCAGCAGAGATCCGGGACAGACCTACGAGCAGTACTTC.

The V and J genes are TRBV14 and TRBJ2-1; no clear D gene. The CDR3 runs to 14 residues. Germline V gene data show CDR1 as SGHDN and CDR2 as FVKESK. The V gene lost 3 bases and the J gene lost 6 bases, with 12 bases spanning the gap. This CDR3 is CASSQFGPGNEQFF. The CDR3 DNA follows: TGTGCCAGCAGCCAGTTTGGCCCGGGCAATGAGCAGTTCTTC.

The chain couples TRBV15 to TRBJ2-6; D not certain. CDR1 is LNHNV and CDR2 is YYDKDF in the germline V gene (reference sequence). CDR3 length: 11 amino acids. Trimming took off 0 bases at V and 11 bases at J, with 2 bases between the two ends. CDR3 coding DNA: TGTGCCACCAGCAGAGATGACGTCCTGACTTTC. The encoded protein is CATSRDDVLTF.

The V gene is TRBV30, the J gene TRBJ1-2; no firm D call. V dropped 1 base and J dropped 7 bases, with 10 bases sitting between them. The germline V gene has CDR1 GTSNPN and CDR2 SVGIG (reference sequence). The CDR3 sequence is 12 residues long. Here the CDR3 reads CAWSAAVGGYTF. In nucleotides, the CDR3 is TGTGCCTGGAGTGCTGCGGTGGGTGGCTACACCTTC.

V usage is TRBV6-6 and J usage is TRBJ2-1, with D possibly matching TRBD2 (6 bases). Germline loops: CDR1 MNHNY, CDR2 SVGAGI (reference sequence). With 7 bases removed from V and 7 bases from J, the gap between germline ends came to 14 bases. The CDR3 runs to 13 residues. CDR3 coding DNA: TGTGCCAGCAACGGTCGGGGGTTTAATGAGCAGTTCTTC. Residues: CASNGRGFNEQFF.

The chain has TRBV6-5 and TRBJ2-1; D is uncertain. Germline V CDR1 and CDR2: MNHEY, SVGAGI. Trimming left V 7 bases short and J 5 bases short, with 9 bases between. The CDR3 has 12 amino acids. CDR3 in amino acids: CASTGWNNEQFF. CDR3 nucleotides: TGTGCCAGCACTGGGTGGAACAATGAGCAGTTCTTC.

Here the CDR3 DNA reads TGTGCCTGGAGTTACGACAGGGGAAGGAATGAAAAACTGTTTTTT. This gives the protein CAWSYDRGRNEKLFF. V and J are TRBV30 and TRBJ1-4; 8 bases are a match to TRBD1. The CDR3 is 15 residues long. V was pared by 2 bases and J by 5 bases, with 7 bases of the junction left unmatched. Germline V gives CDR1 GTSNPN, CDR2 SVGIG (reference sequence).

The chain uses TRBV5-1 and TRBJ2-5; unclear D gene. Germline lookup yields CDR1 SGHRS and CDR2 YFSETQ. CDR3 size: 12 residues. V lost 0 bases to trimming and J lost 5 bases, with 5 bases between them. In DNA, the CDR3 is TGCGCCAGCAGCTTGGTGGATGAGACCCAGTACTTC. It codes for CASSLVDETQYF. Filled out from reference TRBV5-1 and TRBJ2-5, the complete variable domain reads KAGVTQTPRYLIKTRGQQVTLSCSPISGHRSVSWYQQTPGQGLQFLFEYFSETQRNKGNFPGRFSGRQFSNSRSEMNVSTLELGDSALYLCASSLVDETQYFGPGTRLLVL.

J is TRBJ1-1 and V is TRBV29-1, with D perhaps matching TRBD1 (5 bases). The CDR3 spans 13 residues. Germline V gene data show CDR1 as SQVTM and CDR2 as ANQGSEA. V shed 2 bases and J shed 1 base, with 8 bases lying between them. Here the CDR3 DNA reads TGCAGCGTTGAAAGGGGCAGGAACACTGAAGCTTTCTTT. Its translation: CSVERGRNTEAFF.

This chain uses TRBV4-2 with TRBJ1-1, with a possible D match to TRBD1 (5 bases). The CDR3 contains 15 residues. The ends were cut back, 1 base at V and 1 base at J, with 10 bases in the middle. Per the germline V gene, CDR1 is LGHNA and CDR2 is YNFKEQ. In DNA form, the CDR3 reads TGTGCCAGCAGCCAAGCGACAACAGGGAACACTGAAGCTTTCTTT. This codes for CASSQATTGNTEAFF.

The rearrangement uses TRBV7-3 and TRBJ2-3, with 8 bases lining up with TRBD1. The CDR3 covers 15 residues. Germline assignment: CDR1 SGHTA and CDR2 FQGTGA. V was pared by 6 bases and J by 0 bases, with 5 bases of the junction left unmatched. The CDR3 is CASRRQGTSTDTQYF. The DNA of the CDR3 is TGTGCCAGCAGACGACAGGGGACAAGCACAGATACGCAGTATTTT.

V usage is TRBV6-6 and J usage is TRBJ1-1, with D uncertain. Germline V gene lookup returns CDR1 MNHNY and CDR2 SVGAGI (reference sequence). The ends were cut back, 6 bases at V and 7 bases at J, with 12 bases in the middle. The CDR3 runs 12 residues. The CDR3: CASSPRGLEAFF. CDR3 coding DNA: TGTGCCAGCAGCCCCCGAGGCCTTGAAGCTTTCTTT.

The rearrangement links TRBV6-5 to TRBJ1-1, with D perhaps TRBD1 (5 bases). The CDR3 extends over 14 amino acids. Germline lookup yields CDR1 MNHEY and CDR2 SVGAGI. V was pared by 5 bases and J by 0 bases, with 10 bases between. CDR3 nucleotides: TGTGCCAGCAGTCGTACAGGAGTGAACACTGAAGCTTTCTTT. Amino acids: CASSRTGVNTEAFF.